The 2 T cell receptor beta chains presented below share a single source sample, sequenced in a study of blood T cell repertoires in COVID-19. Profiled with immunoSEQ multiplex PCR; TCRdb holds only in-frame clones, not every one. The profile shows 150,000 or so clones, 80% to 90% of them singletons. Source material: peripheral blood. Every receptor here comes from a woman in her fifties or sixties with acute or convalescent COVID-19.

This clone showed up just once. V is TRBV12-3 or TRBV12-4 and J is TRBJ1-5, with a possible D match to TRBD1 (5 bases). V was clipped by 3 bases and J by 11 bases, with 8 bases between them. The CDR3 runs 11 residues. Here the CDR3 DNA reads TGTGCCAGCAGTTTCGGGGGGACCCAGCATTTT. It is translated as CASSFGGTQHF.

The J gene is TRBJ1-6, the V gene TRBV3-1 (or the pseudogene TRBV3-2); the match to TRBD1 covers 8 bases. The junction had 14 bases not matched to a gene; V was cut back by 4 bases and J by 12 bases. The CDR3 is made up of 16 amino acids. Germline V CDR1 and CDR2: LGHDT, YNNKEL (reference sequence). CDR3 in DNA: TGTGCCAGCAGCCCCTACGTGCGACAGGGGTATGGACCCCTCCACTTT. Translated: CASSPYVRQGYGPLHF.